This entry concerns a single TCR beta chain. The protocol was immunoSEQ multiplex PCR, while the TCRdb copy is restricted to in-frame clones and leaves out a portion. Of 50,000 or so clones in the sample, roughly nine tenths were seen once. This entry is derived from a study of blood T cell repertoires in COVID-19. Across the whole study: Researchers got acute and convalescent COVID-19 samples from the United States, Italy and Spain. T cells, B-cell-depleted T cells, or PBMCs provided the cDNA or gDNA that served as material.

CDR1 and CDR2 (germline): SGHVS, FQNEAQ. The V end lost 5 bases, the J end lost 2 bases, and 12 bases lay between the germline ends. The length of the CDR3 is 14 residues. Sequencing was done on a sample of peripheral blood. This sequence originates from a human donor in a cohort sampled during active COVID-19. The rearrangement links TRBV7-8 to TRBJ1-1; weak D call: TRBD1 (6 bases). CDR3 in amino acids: CASSLGQSNTEAFF. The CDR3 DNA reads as TGTGCCAGCAGCCTCGGACAGTCCAACACTGAAGCTTTCTTT.